This TCR beta chain is drawn from a study of shared clonotypes between healthy human individuals. This CDR3 spans 13 amino acids. Deletions cut 0 bases from V and 3 bases from J, with 4 bases between. Germline V lookup: CDR1 KGHSH, CDR2 LQKENI. Naivety among CD8 cells was defined by CD45RO negativity and positive CCR7 selection, thereby excluding terminally differentiated effector memory CD45RA+ cells. In the authors' workflow: Because ImmunoSEQ provided only junction sequences with no quality scores, the filtering differed. Produced via immunoSEQ multiplex PCR; TCRdb's table is partial and in-frame only. Clone size and V and J calls were adopted from that table, with D and trimming inferred from the DNA. The data contain fewer than 1 million clones, about 96% of them seen just once; the ten biggest clones take up over 0.2%.

The sequencing input was naive CD8+ T cells sorted from blood. The V gene is TRBV18, the J gene TRBJ2-3; D not resolved. The sequence came from a man between 25 and 39 years old in good health. The DNA for the CDR3 is TGTGCCAGCTCACCACCACAGACAGATACGCAGTATTTT. Translated, it gives CASSPPQTDTQYF.